Below, one T cell receptor (beta chain) is given with its context. In this sample, this clonotype turned up a few times. No antigen is known for it. No much larger clone exists at a distance of one base, and base qualities are not known. This sample is part of a study of blood T cells in healthy people across ages (dated by TCRdb to about 2015). With regard to the full study: In model experiments, template switching captured roughly one uniquely barcoded TCR beta cDNA molecule for every two T cells. To avoid experimental bias, donors of different ages were spread randomly across the sequencing lanes. For two donors (one aged 18 to 29 and one aged 80 or older), the study analyzed two additional independent replicas of 1 million unique cDNA reads from the same blood draw. Using deep sequencing normalized with unique cDNA molecular identifiers, the study measured how TCR beta repertoire diversity changes with age. Four age groups were formed from the donors: young (average roughly 15 years), middle-aged (just under 40), aged (roughly 56) and long-lived (82).

Overall study results and their limits: Estimates of total diversity based on one million sequenced T cells were considered lower bounds and underestimates. The CMV infection status of donors was not known, potentially confounding age-related changes in expanded clonotypes. As age increased, observed TCR beta diversity per million T cells dropped in a roughly linear way, and a significant reduction was already evident by age 40. Bulk unsorted PBMC profiling prevented conclusive comparison of naive and antigen-experienced compartments. The long-lived group showed more naive CD4+ T cells, fewer expanded clones and increased TCR diversity than the aged group, suggesting age selection. A strong correlation was found between observed TCR beta diversity and the percentage of naive T cells measured by flow cytometry.

Receptor libraries were prepared by 5' RACE. The sample was run on an Illumina HiSeq 2500. A second PCR of roughly 6 to 12 cycles was run with a J-beta primer mix and a sample-barcoded 5' primer. Each TCR beta cDNA molecule received a unique molecular identifier from a template-switch 5' adaptor carrying 12 random nucleotides. At least 3 million CDR3-containing paired-end reads were obtained from each sample. All of the RNA was converted into first-strand cDNA using the Mint cDNA synthesis kit, with a TRBC-specific oligonucleotide serving as the primer. All cDNA was treated with uracil-DNA glycosylase and then went through a first 18-cycle PCR with the universal primers M1SS and BC2_uni_R. The authors processed their data as follows. Each sample was normalized by randomly selecting 1 million high-quality reads, each carrying a distinct molecular identifier. Reads sharing molecular identifiers were discarded rather than binned into consensus sequences. MiTCR, run with a Q25 quality threshold and the strictest error-elimination algorithm, handled CDR3 identification, clonotype clustering and error correction. A nonparametric unseen species model using Euler transformation provided a lower-bound estimate of total TCR beta diversity. Starting from the raw public reads, TCRdb applied fastp trimming at Q25, assembled clones with MiXCR and retained in-frame beta chains. Every entry covers one CDR3 protein and lists the most common genes and DNA from its rows. The V and J calls reflect TCRdb's pipeline rather than the authors' work. The sample data list around 1.5 million distinct CDR3 sequences, and around 35% of these were observed just once. The ten top clones hold around 10% of the sample.

Donors were a few dozen systemically healthy Caucasian individuals from Russia aged roughly 6 to 100 years. Roughly 9 milliliters of peripheral blood were drawn from each donor into EDTA-treated Vacutainer tubes. Ficoll-Paque density-gradient centrifugation was used to isolate PBMCs, with at least 6 million per sample. Total RNA, at least 6 micrograms per sample, was extracted from PBMCs with Trizol reagent. For every donor, flow cytometry on a PBMC aliquot measured the percentage of naive CD45RAhigh/CD27high T cells. This TCR derives from a woman between 25 and 40 years old in good health. The source material was blood.

The CDR3 region: CASSFPGSTQYF. The bases are TGTGCCAGCAGCTTCCCCGGGAGTACCCAGTACTTC. Rearrangement joined TRBV13 to TRBJ2-5; TRBD2 is possibly the D segment (6 matching bases). The germline V gene (reference sequence) sets CDR1 to PRHDT and CDR2 to FYEKMQ. A distance of 10 bases separates the germline ends of V and J, which lose 3 bases and 8 bases respectively. From its cysteine to its phenylalanine, the CDR3 spans 12 amino acids. Just CDR3 DNA is preserved here, 36 bases in frame from base 1.